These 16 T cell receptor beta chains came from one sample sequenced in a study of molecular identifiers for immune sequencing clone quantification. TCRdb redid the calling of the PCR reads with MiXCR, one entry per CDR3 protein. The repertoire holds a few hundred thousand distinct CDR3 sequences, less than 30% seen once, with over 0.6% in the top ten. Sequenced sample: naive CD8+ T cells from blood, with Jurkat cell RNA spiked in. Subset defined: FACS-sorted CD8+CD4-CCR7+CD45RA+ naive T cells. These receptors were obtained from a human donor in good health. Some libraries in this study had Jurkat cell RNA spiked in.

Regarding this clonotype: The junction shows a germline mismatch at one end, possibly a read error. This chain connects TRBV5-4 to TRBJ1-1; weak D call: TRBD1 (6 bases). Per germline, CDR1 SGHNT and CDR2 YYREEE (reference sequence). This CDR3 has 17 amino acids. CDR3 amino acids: CASSATGQSIGDTEASF. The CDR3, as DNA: TGTGCCAGCAGTGCTACAGGACAGTCAATTGGGGACACTGAAGCTTCCTTT.

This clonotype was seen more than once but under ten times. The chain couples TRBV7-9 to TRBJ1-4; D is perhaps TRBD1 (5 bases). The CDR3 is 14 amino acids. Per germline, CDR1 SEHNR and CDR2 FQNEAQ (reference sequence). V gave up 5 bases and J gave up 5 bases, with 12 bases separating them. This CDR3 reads CASSQGRNNEKLFF. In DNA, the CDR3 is TGTGCCAGCAGCCAGGGACGGAACAATGAAAAACTGTTTTTT.

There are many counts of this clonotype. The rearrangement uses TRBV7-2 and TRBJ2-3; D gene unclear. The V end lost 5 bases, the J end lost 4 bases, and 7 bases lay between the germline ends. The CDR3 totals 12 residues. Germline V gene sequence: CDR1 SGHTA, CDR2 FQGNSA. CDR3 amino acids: CASSPTADTQYF. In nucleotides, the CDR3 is TGTGCCAGCAGCCCGACTGCAGATACGCAGTATTTT.

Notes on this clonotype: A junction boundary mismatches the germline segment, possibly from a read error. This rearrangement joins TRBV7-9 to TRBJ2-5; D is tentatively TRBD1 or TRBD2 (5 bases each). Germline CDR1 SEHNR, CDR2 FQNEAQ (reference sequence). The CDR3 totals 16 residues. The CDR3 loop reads CASSFRDLDHHETQYF. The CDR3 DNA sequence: TGTGCCAGCAGCTTCAGGGACCTGGACCACCATGAGACCCAGTACTTC. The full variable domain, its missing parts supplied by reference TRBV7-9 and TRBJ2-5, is DTGVSQNPRHKITKRGQNVTFRCDPISEHNRLYWYRQTLGQGPEFLTYFQNEAQLEKSRLLSDRFSAERPKGSFSTLEIQRTEQGDSAMYLCASSFRDLDHHETQYFGPGTRLLVL.

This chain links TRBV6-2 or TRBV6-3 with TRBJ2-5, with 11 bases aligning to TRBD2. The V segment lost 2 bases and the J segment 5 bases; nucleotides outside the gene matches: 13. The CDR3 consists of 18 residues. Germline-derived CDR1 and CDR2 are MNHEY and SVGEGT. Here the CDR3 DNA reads TGTGCCAGCAGTTACACGGGACTAGCGGTTACCAAGGAGGAGACCCAGTACTTC. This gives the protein CASSYTGLAVTKEETQYF.

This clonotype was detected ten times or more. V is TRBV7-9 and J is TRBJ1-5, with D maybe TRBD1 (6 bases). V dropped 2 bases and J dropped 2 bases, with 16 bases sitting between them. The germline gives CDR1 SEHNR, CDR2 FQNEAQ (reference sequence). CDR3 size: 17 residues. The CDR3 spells CASSLSLQGQRNQPQHF. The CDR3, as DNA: TGTGCCAGCAGCTTATCGCTACAGGGACAACGCAATCAGCCCCAGCATTTT.

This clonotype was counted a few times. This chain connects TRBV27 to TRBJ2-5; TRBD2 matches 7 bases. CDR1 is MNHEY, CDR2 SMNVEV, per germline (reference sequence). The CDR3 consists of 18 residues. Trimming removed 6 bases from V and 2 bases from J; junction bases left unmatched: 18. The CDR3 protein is CASRPKVLAPGPQETQYF. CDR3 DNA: TGTGCCAGCAGACCCAAAGTACTAGCGCCAGGACCTCAAGAGACCCAGTACTTC.

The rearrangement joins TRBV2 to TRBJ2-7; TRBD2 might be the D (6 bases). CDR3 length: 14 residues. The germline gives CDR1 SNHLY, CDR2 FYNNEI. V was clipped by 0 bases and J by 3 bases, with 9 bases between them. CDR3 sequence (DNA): TGTGCCAGCAGTGAAGCGGGGACTGTCTACGAGCAGTACTTC. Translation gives CASSEAGTVYEQYF.

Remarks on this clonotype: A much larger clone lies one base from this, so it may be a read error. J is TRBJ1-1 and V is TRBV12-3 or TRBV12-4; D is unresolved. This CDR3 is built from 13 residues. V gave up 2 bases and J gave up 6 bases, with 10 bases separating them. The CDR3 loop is CASSLFVRAEAFF. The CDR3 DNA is TGTGCCAGCAGTTTATTTGTACGGGCTGAAGCTTTCTTT.

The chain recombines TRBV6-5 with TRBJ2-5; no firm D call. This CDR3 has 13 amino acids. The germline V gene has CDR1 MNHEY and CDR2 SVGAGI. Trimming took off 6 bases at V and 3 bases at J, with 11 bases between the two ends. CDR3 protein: CASRRFKKETQYF. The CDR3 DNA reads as TGTGCCAGCAGGAGGTTTAAGAAAGAGACCCAGTACTTC.

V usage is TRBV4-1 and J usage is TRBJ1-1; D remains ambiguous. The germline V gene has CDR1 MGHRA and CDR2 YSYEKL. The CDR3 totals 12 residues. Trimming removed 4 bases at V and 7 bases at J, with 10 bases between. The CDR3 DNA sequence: TGCGCCAGCAGCCCTGGGAGGCTTGAAGCTTTCTTT. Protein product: CASSPGRLEAFF.

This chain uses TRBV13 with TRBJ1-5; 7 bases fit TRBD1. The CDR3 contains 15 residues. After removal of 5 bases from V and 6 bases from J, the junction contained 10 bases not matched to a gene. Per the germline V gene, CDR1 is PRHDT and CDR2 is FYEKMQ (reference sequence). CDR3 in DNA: TGTGCCAGCAGCACGGGAGGACAGGTTGGTCAGCCCCAGCATTTT. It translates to CASSTGGQVGQPQHF.

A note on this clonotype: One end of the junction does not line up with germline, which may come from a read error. The CDR3 nucleotides are TGCAGCGTTGATTTGTGGACTGAAGCTCTCTTT. It yields the protein CSVDLWTEALF. The gene calls are TRBV29-1 and TRBJ1-1; no reliable D call. Germline V gene sequence: CDR1 SQVTM, CDR2 ANQGSEA. This CDR3 has 11 residues.

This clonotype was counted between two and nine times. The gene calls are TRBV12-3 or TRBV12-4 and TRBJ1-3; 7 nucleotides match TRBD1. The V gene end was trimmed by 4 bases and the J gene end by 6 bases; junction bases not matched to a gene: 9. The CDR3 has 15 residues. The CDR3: CASSSRNRGENTIYF. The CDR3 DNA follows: TGTGCCAGCAGTTCACGTAACAGGGGCGAAAACACCATATATTTT.

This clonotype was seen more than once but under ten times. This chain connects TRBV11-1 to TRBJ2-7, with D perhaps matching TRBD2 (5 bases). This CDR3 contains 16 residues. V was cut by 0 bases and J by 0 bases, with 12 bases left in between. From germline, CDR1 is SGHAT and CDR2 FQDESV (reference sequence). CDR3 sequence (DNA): TGTGCCAGCAGCTTAGCGCTAGCCATCGACTCCTACGAGCAGTACTTC. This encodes CASSLALAIDSYEQYF.

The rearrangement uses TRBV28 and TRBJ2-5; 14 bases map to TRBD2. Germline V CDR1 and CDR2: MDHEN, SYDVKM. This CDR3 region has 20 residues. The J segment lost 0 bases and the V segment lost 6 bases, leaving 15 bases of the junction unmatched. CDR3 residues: CASSFPGLAGEGPYQETQYF. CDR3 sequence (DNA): TGTGCCAGCAGCTTTCCGGGACTAGCGGGAGAGGGACCGTACCAAGAGACCCAGTACTTC.